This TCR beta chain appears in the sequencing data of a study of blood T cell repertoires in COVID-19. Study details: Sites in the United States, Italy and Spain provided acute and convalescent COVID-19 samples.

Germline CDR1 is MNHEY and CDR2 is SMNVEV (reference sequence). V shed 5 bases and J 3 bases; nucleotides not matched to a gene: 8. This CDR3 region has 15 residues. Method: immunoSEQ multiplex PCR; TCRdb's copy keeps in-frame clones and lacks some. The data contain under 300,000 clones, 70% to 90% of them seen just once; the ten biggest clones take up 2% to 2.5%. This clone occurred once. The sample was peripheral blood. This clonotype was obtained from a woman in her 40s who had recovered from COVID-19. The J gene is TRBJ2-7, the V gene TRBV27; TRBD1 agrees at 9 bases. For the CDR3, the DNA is TGTGCCAGCAGTAGGGTGGGACAGGGAGTCTACGAGCAGTACTTC. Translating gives CASSRVGQGVYEQYF.